One and the same sample provided the 20 T cell receptor beta chains below, sequenced in a study of T-cell reconstitution after alpha-beta-depleted transplantation in children. It was with unique molecular identifiers that the TCRbeta library was prepared. Using its own MiXCR run on the PCR reads, TCRdb lists one record per CDR3 protein. In the table there are hundreds of thousands of distinct CDR3 sequences, 20% to 30% of which are singletons. The specimen was PBMCs, mostly from graft donor cells, collected 360 days after TCRalphabeta/CD19-depleted stem cell transplant. These receptors were collected from a female patient aged 2 to 10 who had a stem cell transplant for congenital amegakaryocytic thrombocytopenia, so the T cells may come from the graft donor.

V and J are TRBV11-1 and TRBJ2-1, with 11 bases aligning to TRBD2. The ends lost 1 base at V and 7 bases at J; junction bases unmatched: 6. Germline V gives CDR1 SGHAT, CDR2 FQDESV (reference sequence). CDR3 length: 16 amino acids. The CDR3 loop is CASSLVASGGMNEQFF. Written as DNA, the CDR3 is TGTGCCAGCAGCTTAGTGGCTAGCGGGGGGATGAATGAGCAGTTCTTC.

In this sample, this clonotype turned up a few times. The chain carries TRBV5-1 and TRBJ1-5, with TRBD1 as a possible D gene (5 bases). The germline V gene has CDR1 SGHRS and CDR2 YFSETQ. V was clipped by 5 bases and J by 1 base, with 13 bases between them. This CDR3 comprises 15 residues. CDR3 sequence reads: CASRPGFESNQPQHF. CDR3 DNA: TGCGCCAGCAGACCAGGGTTTGAAAGCAATCAGCCCCAGCATTTT.

This clonotype was found a few times. This sequence joins TRBV5-1 and TRBJ2-5; D possibly corresponds to TRBD1 (7 bases). The CDR3 loop spans 14 amino acids. Looked up from germline, CDR1 is SGHRS and CDR2 is YFSETQ. V shed 3 bases and J shed 5 bases, with 14 bases lying between them. The CDR3 region has the DNA TGCGCCAGCAGCTCGGGGGACAGAGGGGAGACCCAGTACTTC. This translates into CASSSGDRGETQYF.

This chain links TRBV5-1 with TRBJ1-3; a possible D gene is TRBD1 (5 bases). In germline, CDR1 is SGHRS, CDR2 YFSETQ. The V gene lost 0 bases and the J gene lost 2 bases, with 9 bases spanning the gap. The CDR3 consists of 15 residues. The CDR3 sequence: CASSLEGAAGNTIYF. CDR3 in DNA: TGCGCCAGCAGCTTGGAAGGGGCGGCTGGAAACACCATATATTTT.

The chain combines TRBV2 with TRBJ2-3, with TRBD2 identical over 9 bases. Looked up from germline, CDR1 is SNHLY and CDR2 is FYNNEI. V dropped 5 bases and J dropped 2; count of bases not matched to a gene: 11. The CDR3 totals 17 residues. The chain's CDR3 is CASSPRGRGGSTDTQYF. CDR3 nucleotide sequence: TGTGCCAGCAGTCCAAGAGGGCGGGGGGGCTCCACAGATACGCAGTATTTT.

A few counts support this clonotype. V and J are TRBV12-3 or TRBV12-4 and TRBJ2-7; D ambiguous. Deletions cut 3 bases from V and 5 bases from J, with 14 bases between. This CDR3 region has 14 residues. Here the CDR3 reads CASSFSRSRHEQYF. Here the CDR3 DNA reads TGTGCCAGCAGTTTTAGCAGATCTAGACACGAGCAGTACTTC.

This clonotype was found a few times. The chain couples TRBV24-1 to TRBJ2-5; weak D call: TRBD2 (5 bases). CDR3 length: 14 residues. V was shortened by 4 bases and J by 3 bases, with 11 bases between the two germline ends. CDR1 is KGHDR, CDR2 SFDVKD, per germline. As DNA, the CDR3 is TGTGCCACCAGTGACTCCGGGGAGAAAGAGACCCAGTACTTC. Its translation is CATSDSGEKETQYF.

This clonotype was seen a handful of times. DNA of the CDR3: TGTGCCAGCCGGCGGGGGTGGAACACTGAAGCTTTCTTT. This sequence encodes CASRRGWNTEAFF. The chain is built from TRBV12-3 or TRBV12-4 and TRBJ1-1; a possible D gene is TRBD1 (5 bases). Trimming shortened V by 8 bases and J by 1 base, and 11 bases separated the two germline ends. The CDR3 length is 13 residues.

The V call is TRBV5-1, the J call TRBJ2-1; D is ambiguous. V was pared by 0 bases and J by 8 bases, with 21 bases between. Germline V CDR1 and CDR2: SGHRS, YFSETQ. This CDR3 region has 17 residues. CDR3 nucleotides: TGCGCCAGCAGCTTGGGCTCAACCGGCAAACTCTCCGATGAGCAGTTCTTC. Its protein is CASSLGSTGKLSDEQFF.

V and J are TRBV27 and TRBJ2-3; D remains unclear. This CDR3 has 14 residues. V lost 6 bases, J lost 2 bases, and 12 bases lay in between. Germline V CDR1 and CDR2: MNHEY, SMNVEV (reference sequence). This CDR3 is CASSRLQTTDTQYF. CDR3 DNA: TGTGCCAGCAGCCGACTCCAAACCACAGATACGCAGTATTTT.

This clonotype showed up just a few times. The chain uses TRBV4-1 and TRBJ2-1; possibly TRBD1 for D (6 bases). The CDR3 extends over 18 amino acids. V lost 2 bases to trimming and J lost 3 bases, with 20 bases between them. In germline, CDR1 is MGHRA, CDR2 YSYEKL. CDR3 protein: CASSQQTSRRGYYNEQFF. The CDR3 bases are TGCGCCAGCAGCCAACAAACCTCCCGCAGGGGATACTACAATGAGCAGTTCTTC.

J is TRBJ2-4 and V is TRBV16, with D unresolved. V shed 2 bases and J shed 2 bases, with 4 bases lying between them. In germline, CDR1 is KGHSY, CDR2 FQNENV. This CDR3 contains 13 residues. CDR3 residues: CASSQGPKNIQYF. DNA of the CDR3: TGTGCCAGCAGCCAAGGGCCCAAAAACATTCAGTACTTC.

This sequence joins TRBV7-9 and TRBJ2-7, with D perhaps matching TRBD2 (6 bases). Trimming took off 6 bases at V and 3 bases at J, with 12 bases between the two ends. Germline V gives CDR1 SEHNR, CDR2 FQNEAQ (reference sequence). The CDR3 length is 13 residues. The CDR3 bases are TGTGCCAGCAGGCGGGACGGCTACTACGAGCAGTACTTC. Translated, it gives CASRRDGYYEQYF.

This clonotype occurred many times. The chain has TRBV7-9 and TRBJ2-1; D may be TRBD1 or TRBD2 (5 bases each). V was shortened by 10 bases and J by 2 bases, with 18 bases between the two germline ends. Per germline, CDR1 SEHNR and CDR2 FQNEAQ (reference sequence). The CDR3 covers 15 residues. This chain's CDR3 is CATLKGSNTYNEQFF. CDR3 in DNA: TGTGCCACTCTTAAGGGGAGTAACACCTACAATGAGCAGTTCTTC.

This clonotype turned up a few times. This chain connects TRBV4-1 to TRBJ1-1; tentatively, D is TRBD1 (6 bases). In germline, CDR1 is MGHRA, CDR2 YSYEKL. Trimming took 4 bases from V and 2 from J, leaving 17 bases between them. CDR3 length: 16 amino acids. CDR3 DNA: TGCGCCAGCAGCCTCAGTCGGACAGCAGGAAACACTGAAGCTTTCTTT. Translating gives CASSLSRTAGNTEAFF.

This clonotype was detected many times. This chain uses TRBV20-1 with TRBJ2-7, with D maybe TRBD2 (6 bases). CDR1 and CDR2 (germline): DFQATT, SNEGSKA (reference sequence). The CDR3 extends over 14 amino acids. Trimming shortened V by 2 bases and J by 4 bases, and 15 bases separated the two germline ends. This CDR3 reads CSARSWTNEYEQYF. CDR3 nucleotides: TGCAGTGCTAGATCTTGGACTAACGAATACGAGCAGTACTTC.

This clonotype was detected many times. This chain uses TRBV7-2 with TRBJ1-3, with D unclear. Deletions cut 1 base from V and 2 bases from J, with 9 bases between. Germline values: CDR1 SGHTA, CDR2 FQGNSA. The CDR3 totals 15 residues. As DNA, the CDR3 is TGTGCCAGCAGCTTAGATTCCAGGACTGGAAACACCATATATTTT. Protein product: CASSLDSRTGNTIYF.

This clonotype has just a few counts. V and J are TRBV27 and TRBJ1-6; possible D gene TRBD1, 6 bases. The germline V gene encodes CDR1 MNHEY and CDR2 SMNVEV (reference sequence). Trimming left V 6 bases short and J 6 bases short, with 21 bases between. CDR3 length equals 17 residues. CDR3 protein: CASRFAKYRVRNSPLHF. Written as DNA, the CDR3 is TGTGCCAGCAGATTTGCGAAATACAGGGTCCGTAATTCACCCCTCCACTTT.

The chain recombines TRBV30 with TRBJ1-6; TRBD1 matches 7 bases. Trimming at V came to 5 bases and at J to 3 bases, leaving 7 bases not matched to a gene. Germline CDR1 and CDR2: GTSNPN and SVGIG (reference sequence). This CDR3 comprises 15 residues. The CDR3 here is CAWERDSIYNSPLHF. CDR3 in DNA: TGTGCCTGGGAACGGGACAGTATCTATAATTCACCCCTCCACTTT. Full variable domain (outside the CDR3, taken from reference TRBV30 and TRBJ1-6): SQTIHQWPATLVQPVGSPLSLECTVEGTSNPNLYWYRQAAGRGLQLLFYSVGIGQISSEVPQNLSASRPQDRQFILSSKKLLLSDSGFYLCAWERDSIYNSPLHFGNGTRLTVT.

V gene TRBV11-2 combines with J gene TRBJ1-5; 8 bases map to TRBD1. Germline CDR1 SGHAT, CDR2 FQNNGV. This CDR3 is 15 amino acids long. V lost 3 bases to trimming and J lost 0 bases; unmatched junction nucleotides: 1. The chain's CDR3 is CASSFGQGSNQPQHF. CDR3 in DNA: TGTGCCAGCAGCTTTGGACAGGGTAGCAATCAGCCCCAGCATTTT.